Described below is a single TCR beta chain sequence and its context. Trimming left V 0 bases short and J 9 bases short, with 9 bases between. CDR3 length: 13 residues. Germline CDR1 reads MNHEY; CDR2 reads SVGAGI. This record belongs to a study of blood T cell repertoires in COVID-19. Turning to the study itself: There were acute and convalescent COVID-19 samples, and they came from the United States, Italy and Spain.

Participant-given clinical history determined each cohort assignment. Assay used: immunoSEQ multiplex PCR; TCRdb lists only in-frame clones, some missing. The sample has around 320,000 clones; just under 90% are singletons. The specimen sequenced was PBMCs or T cells enriched from blood (not recorded which). This receptor was taken from a woman between 50 and 59 years old who had been exposed to COVID-19. This chain joins TRBV6-5 and TRBJ1-5, with D perhaps TRBD1 (5 bases). CDR3 DNA sequence: TGTGCCAGCAGTTACTCTGGGGGGGTGCCCCAGCATTTT. Translating gives CASSYSGGVPQHF.